The T cell receptor (beta chain) described here comes from a study of CD8 T cells in Susac syndrome. Across the whole study: At the time their blood was drawn, patients with Susac syndrome were either therapy-naive, on corticosteroids (with some of them also receiving intravenous immunoglobulin), or on intravenous immunoglobulin alone.

About this clonotype itself: Its target is not known.

Findings and caveats of the study: Within Susac syndrome CD4+ T cell repertoires, clonal expansion was not evident.

While CD8+ and CD4+ T cells were isolated negatively, TEMRA cells were enriched by FACS. CDR1 is MDHEN, CDR2 SYDVKM, per germline. Trimming removed 4 bases at V and 1 base at J, with 14 bases between. The CDR3 runs to 16 residues. Reverse transcription of about 0.5 to 1 ug RNA used random hexamers. Multiplex PCR with immunoSEQ amplified the TCR beta CDR3 across 54 Vbeta and 13 Jbeta. TCRdb itself ran the immunoSEQ multiplex PCR reads through MiXCR, one entry per CDR3 protein. The sample carries over 140,000 distinct CDR3 sequences, approximately 95% recorded once. The clonotype comes from a human donor with Susac syndrome. The sample was CD4+ T cells from PBMCs. V usage is TRBV28 and J usage is TRBJ1-5, with D tentatively TRBD1 (6 bases). CDR3 sequence reads: CASSSPGHESNQPQHF. The CDR3 DNA reads as TGTGCCAGCAGTTCCCCGGGACATGAAAGCAATCAGCCCCAGCATTTT.